In its sample, the clone carrying this TCR beta chain was seen once. CDR3 length: 19 residues. The germline V gene has CDR1 LGHNA and CDR2 YNFKEQ. Trimming stripped 0 bases from V and 0 bases from J, with 20 bases between. The record originates from a study of control samples from healthy donors and cancer patients. Assay used: immunoSEQ multiplex PCR; TCRdb lists only in-frame clones, some missing. The sample records 150,000 to 200,000 clones, about 91% being singletons. This chain uses TRBV4-2 with TRBJ1-1, with D tentatively TRBD1 (5 bases). The TCR sequence derives from a man aged 18-30 years in good health. The source material was blood. As DNA, the CDR3 is TGTGCCAGCAGCCAAGATCGAAATAGAGCTGACAGTATGAACACTGAAGCTTTCTTT. Its translation: CASSQDRNRADSMNTEAFF.